This entry lists 28 T cell receptor beta chains sequenced from one sample in a study of T cells in Graves' hyperthyroidism and ophthalmopathy (dated by TCRdb to between 2018 and 2020). The library was produced with multiplex PCR. Sequenced using an Illumina HiSeq 2000. TCR beta CDR3 regions were amplified from RNA transcripts. For the first round of RT-PCR on the TCR CDR3, the HTBI primer set was used together with the Qiagen OneStep RT-PCR kit. The raw public reads went through TCRdb reprocessing: fastp at Q25, MiXCR clone calling, in-frame beta chains kept. Here each entry gathers all rows of one CDR3 protein and keeps the most common genes and DNA. Within this sample are 730,000 or so distinct CDR3 sequences, with roughly a sixth of them counted one time only. In total, the top ten clones hold roughly 17% of the sample. The sequencing sample was made of blood. The receptors shown here come from a woman in her 50s with Graves' hyperthyroidism that later progressed to Graves' ophthalmopathy.

The V and J genes are TRBV29-1 and TRBJ1-2; 7 bases align to TRBD1. V dropped 6 bases and J dropped 4; count of bases not matched to a gene: 5. This CDR3 is 12 amino acids long. Germline loops: CDR1 SQVTM, CDR2 ANQGSEA. The CDR3: CSVVGTVYGYTF. CDR3 bases: TGCAGCGTAGTAGGGACAGTCTATGGCTACACCTTC. The variable domain in full, with the rest retrieved from reference TRBV29-1 and TRBJ1-2, is SAVISQKPSRDICQRGTSLTIQCQVDSQVTMMFWYRQQPGQSLTLIATANQGSEATYESGFVIDKFPISRPNLTFSTLTVSNMSPEDSSIYLCSVVGTVYGYTFGSGTRLTVV.

This clonotype was found many times. This sequence joins TRBV2 and TRBJ2-5; either TRBD1 or TRBD2 may fit D (5 bases each). V was clipped by 6 bases and J by 1 base, with 9 bases between them. The CDR3 extends over 13 amino acids. Germline values: CDR1 SNHLY, CDR2 FYNNEI. CDR3 sequence reads: CASRGDGQETQYF. In DNA, the CDR3 is TGTGCCAGCAGGGGGGACGGCCAAGAGACCCAGTACTTC.

V gene TRBV12-3 or TRBV12-4 combines with J gene TRBJ2-3; 13 bases match TRBD2. The J segment lost 6 bases and the V segment lost 5 bases, leaving 2 bases of the junction unmatched. The CDR3 spans 14 residues. The CDR3, as DNA: TGTGCCAGCAGTACGACTAGCGGGGGGGATACGCAGTATTTT. Its translation is CASSTTSGGDTQYF.

This chain links TRBV19 with TRBJ1-1; D is perhaps TRBD1 (5 bases). Germline V gene sequence: CDR1 LNHDA, CDR2 SQIVND (reference sequence). The V and J ends lost 4 bases and 8 bases respectively, with 17 bases between them. There are 14 residues in the CDR3. The chain's CDR3 is CASSTGLAPAEAFF. CDR3 bases: TGTGCCAGTAGTACGGGGCTAGCCCCTGCAGAAGCTTTCTTT.

This clonotype was seen ten or more times. The genes are TRBV11-1 and TRBJ1-6; 11 nucleotides match TRBD1. Germline values: CDR1 SGHAT, CDR2 FQDESV (reference sequence). This CDR3 is built from 14 residues. Unmatched junction bases numbered 1, after V lost 4 bases and J lost 8 bases. The CDR3 nucleotides read TGTGCCAGCAGCTCGGGACAGGGGGATTCACCCCTCCACTTT. Encoded protein: CASSSGQGDSPLHF.

The chain has TRBV7-2 and TRBJ2-7; 10 bases map to TRBD2. With V trimmed by 5 bases and J by 2 bases, 3 bases remained unmatched. CDR3 size: 14 residues. Germline V gene sequence: CDR1 SGHTA, CDR2 FQGNSA. Written as DNA, the CDR3 is TGTGCCAGCAGCCGTAGCGGGGGGCCCTACGAGCAGTACTTC. This gives the protein CASSRSGGPYEQYF.

This clonotype was recorded a few times. The V call is TRBV18, the J call TRBJ2-2, with D unresolved. V was trimmed by 6 bases and J by 6 bases, leaving 17 bases between them. CDR1 is KGHSH and CDR2 is LQKENI in the germline V gene. The CDR3 runs 15 residues. The CDR3 loop is CASSRVDFNAGELFF. The CDR3 nucleotides are TGTGCCAGCTCCCGAGTCGATTTTAATGCCGGGGAGCTGTTTTTT.

This clonotype appeared a single time. The J gene is TRBJ2-5, the V gene TRBV10-2; TRBD1 matches at 8 bases. Germline V gene lookup returns CDR1 WSHSY and CDR2 SAAADI. The junction had 11 bases not matched to a gene; V was cut back by 9 bases and J by 2 bases. This CDR3 has 15 residues. CDR3 nucleotide sequence: TGCGCCAGTTCAATCAGGGGGCTAGGACAAGAGACCCAGTACTTC. This translates into CASSIRGLGQETQYF.

In its sample, this clonotype was seen a few times. This chain connects TRBV5-8 to TRBJ1-5; 10 positions match TRBD1. Germline V gene sequence: CDR1 SGHTS, CDR2 YDEGEE. V shed 4 bases, J shed 3 bases, and the junction held 7 bases outside the gene matches. CDR3 length: 16 residues. CDR3: CASSAGTGANNQPQHF. The CDR3 DNA is TGTGCCAGCAGCGCGGGGACAGGGGCCAACAATCAGCCCCAGCATTTT.

The J gene is TRBJ1-6, the V gene TRBV6-5, with D possibly being TRBD1 (6 bases). Germline V gene sequence: CDR1 MNHEY, CDR2 SVGAGI. The CDR3 runs to 17 residues. Trimming took 0 bases from V and 17 from J, leaving 26 bases between them. In nucleotides, the CDR3 is TGTGCCAGCAGTTACTCTAGCGGGACCCTGGGTAGACCAGGGGTCCACTTT. Translation: CASSYSSGTLGRPGVHF.

The gene calls are TRBV9 and TRBJ1-1; D ambiguous. Trimming stripped 7 bases from V and 0 bases from J, with 10 bases between. CDR1 is SGDLS and CDR2 is YYNGEE in the germline V gene. There are 13 residues in the CDR3. CDR3 loop: CASCRELNTEAFF. The CDR3 DNA is TGTGCCAGCTGCCGGGAATTGAACACTGAAGCTTTCTTT.

This clonotype came up many times. The rearrangement joins TRBV9 to TRBJ2-1, with D unclear. The germline gives CDR1 SGDLS, CDR2 YYNGEE. The CDR3 spans 15 residues. With 4 bases removed from V and 4 bases from J, the gap between germline ends came to 15 bases. The CDR3 DNA sequence: TGTGCCAGCAGCCCCGTACCCGCCCCGTACAATGAGCAGTTCTTC. Residues: CASSPVPAPYNEQFF.

This clonotype was seen repeatedly, ten times or more. This chain connects TRBV12-3 or TRBV12-4 to TRBJ1-2, with D uncertain. The CDR3 contains 12 residues. Trimming shortened V by 6 bases and J by 8 bases, and 13 bases separated the two germline ends. CDR3 residues: CASSPRLSGYTF. The CDR3 nucleotides are TGTGCCAGCAGCCCCCGACTAAGCGGCTACACCTTC.

This clonotype appeared a few times. The chain recombines TRBV9 with TRBJ1-4, with 7 positions matching TRBD1. Trimming took 4 bases from V and 8 from J; bases not matched to a gene: 5. Per the germline V gene, CDR1 is SGDLS and CDR2 is YYNGEE. The CDR3 is 13 amino acids. The CDR3 region has the DNA TGTGCCAGCAGCCGACAGGGATTGGAAAAACTGTTTTTT. Translating it yields CASSRQGLEKLFF.

This clonotype was recorded many times. The rearrangement links TRBV12-3 or TRBV12-4 to TRBJ2-7; 7 positions match TRBD1. With 5 bases clipped from V and 1 base from J, the junction kept 5 bases outside the gene matches. The CDR3 is 14 residues long. In DNA form, the CDR3 reads TGTGCCAGCAGTAGACAGGGACCGTCCTACGAGCAGTACTTC. Protein: CASSRQGPSYEQYF.

This clonotype was detected only a few times. The chain couples TRBV10-3 to TRBJ1-2, with 10 bases lining up with TRBD1. The germline gives CDR1 ENHRY, CDR2 SYGVKD. J was trimmed by 4 bases and V by 2 bases; bases with no gene match: 7. The CDR3 runs to 16 residues. This chain's CDR3 is CAISEPGTGDTYGYTF. The DNA for the CDR3 is TGTGCCATCAGTGAGCCCGGGACAGGGGACACCTATGGCTACACCTTC.

This sequence joins TRBV7-8 and TRBJ1-2; perhaps TRBD1 as D (5 bases). This CDR3 is built from 16 residues. V lost 1 base and J lost 4, with 16 bases in between. Germline CDR1 and CDR2: SGHVS and FQNEAQ. The CDR3, as DNA: TGTGCCAGCAGCTTAGGCCGGGGCCTCCTAGTCTATGGCTACACCTTC. Translation: CASSLGRGLLVYGYTF. Full variable domain (remainder filled in from reference TRBV7-8 and TRBJ1-2): GAGVSQSPRYKVAKRGQDVALRCDPISGHVSLFWYQQALGQGPEFLTYFQNEAQLDKSGLPSDRFFAERPEGSVSTLKIQRTQQEDSAVYLCASSLGRGLLVYGYTFGSGTRLTVV.

This clonotype was detected once. This chain joins TRBV28 and TRBJ1-3, with D perhaps matching TRBD1 (6 bases). V shed 5 bases and J shed 4 bases, with 9 bases lying between them. Germline assignment: CDR1 MDHEN and CDR2 SYDVKM. The CDR3 totals 13 residues. CDR3 DNA sequence: TGTGCCAGCAGTACTGACAGGGGAAACACCATATATTTT. Its translation is CASSTDRGNTIYF.

This clonotype was detected ten times or more. The chain carries TRBV18 and TRBJ1-4; D unresolved. CDR3 length: 14 residues. The germline gives CDR1 KGHSH, CDR2 LQKENI. Trimming stripped 3 bases from V and 8 bases from J, with 13 bases between. CDR3 amino acids: CASSPEAREEKLFF. CDR3 nucleotides: TGTGCCAGCTCACCGGAGGCTAGGGAGGAAAAACTGTTTTTT. Variable domain in full (rest from reference TRBV18 and TRBJ1-4): NAGVMQNPRHLVRRRGQEARLRCSPMKGHSHVYWYRQLPEEGLKFMVYLQKENIIDESGMPKERFSAEFPKEGPSILRIQQVVRGDSAAYFCASSPEAREEKLFFGSGTQLSVL.

This clonotype has at least ten counts. V is TRBV12-3 or TRBV12-4 and J is TRBJ2-7; no clear D gene. CDR3 size: 14 residues. Trimming left V 5 bases short and J 5 bases short, with 16 bases between. The CDR3 protein is CASSEIGILDEQYF. The CDR3 nucleotides are TGTGCCAGCAGTGAAATAGGAATCTTAGACGAGCAGTACTTC.

The sample holds a few counts of this clonotype. A read error may explain this, as a much larger clone is one base away. The V call is TRBV20-1, the J call TRBJ2-1, with TRBD2 matching over 10 bases. Looked up from germline, CDR1 is DFQATT and CDR2 is SNEGSKA (reference sequence). The CDR3 spans 15 residues. CDR3 region: CSARDSGGTYNGQFF. In nucleotides, the CDR3 is TGCAGTGCTAGAGATAGCGGGGGGACTTACAATGGGCAGTTCTTC.

This clonotype appeared a few times. The chain recombines TRBV2 with TRBJ2-5, with D possibly TRBD2 on 6 matching bases. V dropped 4 bases and J dropped 5 bases, with 17 bases sitting between them. The CDR3 contains 15 residues. Germline-derived CDR1 and CDR2 are SNHLY and FYNNEI. DNA of the CDR3: TGTGCCAGCAGTGGGAAGCGGACCCGGGGGGAGACCCAGTACTTC. Encoded protein: CASSGKRTRGETQYF.

V usage is TRBV20-1 and J usage is TRBJ2-1, with D possibly being TRBD1 or TRBD2 (5 bases each). The CDR3 has 15 residues. V lost 5 bases and J 2 bases, leaving 16 bases between the germline ends. Germline assignment: CDR1 DFQATT and CDR2 SNEGSKA (reference sequence). The CDR3 is CSAPPGDRPYNEQFF. CDR3 in DNA: TGCAGTGCTCCCCCCGGGGACCGTCCCTACAATGAGCAGTTCTTC.

This clonotype was detected ten times or more. The chain is built from TRBV27 and TRBJ2-5, with no clear D. The CDR3 has 15 amino acids. In germline, CDR1 is MNHEY, CDR2 SMNVEV (reference sequence). The V end lost 0 bases, the J end lost 2 bases, and 10 bases lay between the germline ends. This CDR3 is CASSLSIRQQETQYF. In DNA, the CDR3 is TGTGCCAGCAGTTTATCAATTCGGCAGCAAGAGACCCAGTACTTC.

This clonotype was seen at least ten times. V and J are TRBV30 and TRBJ1-5; tentatively, D is TRBD1 (6 bases). The CDR3 runs 15 residues. The V end was cut by 4 bases, the J end by 4 bases, with 17 bases between. CDR1 is GTSNPN, CDR2 SVGIG, per germline (reference sequence). The CDR3 nucleotides read TGTGCCTGGAACCAAGGTGGGACATCGAATCAGCCCCAGCATTTT. Its translation: CAWNQGGTSNQPQHF.

This clonotype came up many times. The chain is built from TRBV12-5 and TRBJ1-1; TRBD1 is a possible D gene (5 bases). Germline CDR1 LGHNT, CDR2 FRNRAP. Deletions cut 6 bases from V and 4 bases from J, with 24 bases between. CDR3 length equals 17 residues. CDR3 in DNA: TGTGCTAGTGGGACCCGTCAGGGAGGTGGGTGGAGCACTGAAGCTTTCTTT. Protein sequence: CASGTRQGGGWSTEAFF. The whole variable domain, remainder taken from reference TRBV12-5 and TRBJ1-1, is DARVTQTPRHKVTEMGQEVTMRCQPILGHNTVFWYRQTMMQGLELLAYFRNRAPLDDSGMPKDRFSAEMPDATLATLKIQPSEPRDSAVYFCASGTRQGGGWSTEAFFGQGTRLTVV.

This clonotype showed up many times. V usage is TRBV7-2 and J usage is TRBJ2-1; 13 bases agree with TRBD2. CDR3 size: 15 residues. Per the germline V gene, CDR1 is SGHTA and CDR2 is FQGNSA. The J segment lost 8 bases and the V segment lost 8 bases, leaving 9 bases of the junction unmatched. The CDR3 DNA reads as TGTGCCAGCGGGACTAGCGGGGTTCTCTTCGATGAGCAGTTCTTC. Protein: CASGTSGVLFDEQFF.

The rearrangement uses TRBV5-6 and TRBJ2-5; TRBD1 is a possible D gene (6 bases). Germline V gene lookup returns CDR1 SGHDT and CDR2 YYEEEE. The V gene lost 6 bases and the J gene lost 2 bases, with 20 bases spanning the gap. The CDR3 loop spans 16 amino acids. CDR3 protein: CASMGMVDRSQETQYF. DNA for the CDR3: TGTGCCAGCATGGGGATGGTGGACAGATCGCAAGAGACCCAGTACTTC.